Each of the 18 T cell receptor beta chains below was sequenced from the same sample in a study of cytomegalovirus exposure and HLA in healthy donors (dated by TCRdb to about 2017). Library prep was done by the immunoSEQ multiplex PCR assay. For the multiplex PCR, a mixture combining 60 forward primers for TCR Vbeta segments and 13 reverse primers for TCR Jbeta segments was used. This is the immuneACCESS table as TCRdb keeps it, with only in-frame sequences that have V and J called. A part of the clones is gone; compared with another copy, unresolved V genes explain less than half, and the rest is unexplained. The sample contains about 150,000 clones, 80% to 85% of them found a single time. Of the sample, 1% to 1.5% is held by the ten largest clones. The sequencing sample was made of PBMCs. Receptors were obtained from a boy aged 2 to 10 in good health and CMV-seronegative.

The rearrangement links TRBV7-6 to TRBJ2-3; 8 nucleotides line up with TRBD1. CDR1 and CDR2 (germline): SGHVS, FNYEAQ. Trimming at V came to 5 bases and at J to 6 bases, leaving 4 bases not matched to a gene. This CDR3 has 13 amino acids. CDR3 nucleotides: TGTGCCAGCAGCCAATGGACAGGGGATACGCAGTATTTT. As protein: CASSQWTGDTQYF.

This clone has just one count. The chain recombines TRBV13 with TRBJ2-1, with 8 bases identical to TRBD2. Looked up from germline, CDR1 is PRHDT and CDR2 is FYEKMQ (reference sequence). The CDR3 runs to 15 residues. V lost 7 bases and J lost 2; bases outside the gene matches: 7. The CDR3 protein is CASTDPGGPYNEQFF. The CDR3 nucleotides read TGTGCCAGCACCGACCCGGGAGGGCCCTACAATGAGCAGTTCTTC.

This rearrangement joins TRBV9 to TRBJ1-4, with a possible D match to TRBD1 (6 bases). This CDR3 has 13 amino acids. Germline CDR1 and CDR2: SGDLS and YYNGEE. Deletions cut 5 bases from V and 8 bases from J, with 13 bases between. CDR3 DNA: TGTGCCAGCAGTCCCGGGACAACCGAAAAACTGTTTTTT. As protein: CASSPGTTEKLFF.

The V gene is TRBV30, the J gene TRBJ1-2; D uncertain. Trimming cost V 4 bases and J 6 bases, with 15 bases left between them. The CDR3 has 13 amino acids. Germline-derived CDR1 and CDR2 are GTSNPN and SVGIG (reference sequence). The DNA for the CDR3 is TGTGCCTGGAATGGTTCGTGGAGGGATGGCTACACCTTC. It codes for CAWNGSWRDGYTF.

CDR3 DNA: TGCGCCAGCAGCTTGGACCGGCAGGGAGAGCAGTTCTTC. Translated, it gives CASSLDRQGEQFF. The chain has TRBV5-1 and TRBJ2-1, with D perhaps matching TRBD1 (5 bases). This CDR3 has 13 amino acids. The V and J ends lost 0 bases and 10 bases respectively, with 11 bases between them. Germline assignment: CDR1 SGHRS and CDR2 YFSETQ.

This chain joins TRBV6-5 and TRBJ1-2, with TRBD1 as a possible D gene (5 bases). Germline values: CDR1 MNHEY, CDR2 SVGAGI. This CDR3 spans 13 amino acids. V lost 2 bases and J lost 8, with 12 bases in between. This CDR3 is CASSYNGRGGYTF. DNA of the CDR3: TGTGCCAGCAGTTACAATGGAAGGGGAGGCTACACCTTC.

This clone was found once. The V gene is TRBV11-2, the J gene TRBJ1-5, with a weak D call TRBD1 (5 bases). V was cut by 3 bases and J by 3 bases, with 9 bases left in between. This CDR3 has 14 amino acids. CDR1 is SGHAT and CDR2 is FQNNGV in the germline V gene. The CDR3, as DNA: TGTGCCAGCAGCTTCGGACACCCCAATCAGCCCCAGCATTTT. Protein sequence: CASSFGHPNQPQHF.

The genes are TRBV6-1 and TRBJ2-1; a possible D gene is TRBD1 (6 bases). Germline V gene sequence: CDR1 MNHNS, CDR2 SASEGT. Trimming stripped 4 bases from V and 4 bases from J, with 20 bases between. This CDR3 has 17 residues. For the CDR3, the DNA is TGTGCCAGCAGTGTGAGGGGGAGACAGGCATTTTACAATGAGCAGTTCTTC. It codes for CASSVRGRQAFYNEQFF.

The rearrangement joins TRBV19 to TRBJ2-4, with 7 bases that match TRBD1. CDR3 length: 14 residues. The germline V gene encodes CDR1 LNHDA and CDR2 SQIVND (reference sequence). Trimming cost V 2 bases and J 6 bases; bases outside gene matches: 4. CDR3 in amino acids: CASSIQGVGNIQYF. CDR3 DNA: TGTGCCAGTAGTATACAGGGGGTCGGAAACATTCAGTACTTC.

The chain employs TRBV30 and TRBJ2-1, with 11 positions matching TRBD2. With 4 bases clipped from V and 0 bases from J, the junction kept 11 bases outside the gene matches. CDR1 is GTSNPN and CDR2 is SVGIG in the germline V gene (reference sequence). This CDR3 has 18 residues. The chain's CDR3 is CAWKLPGLAESSYNEQFF. The CDR3 DNA reads TGTGCCTGGAAACTCCCGGGACTAGCGGAAAGCTCCTACAATGAGCAGTTCTTC. Combining the CDR3 with reference TRBV30 and TRBJ2-1 gives the whole variable domain SQTIHQWPATLVQPVGSPLSLECTVEGTSNPNLYWYRQAAGRGLQLLFYSVGIGQISSEVPQNLSASRPQDRQFILSSKKLLLSDSGFYLCAWKLPGLAESSYNEQFFGPGTRLTVL.

This clone was detected a few times. The chain uses TRBV2 and TRBJ1-5; TRBD1 might be the D (6 bases). Germline V lookup: CDR1 SNHLY, CDR2 FYNNEI. The CDR3 has 14 amino acids. V was clipped by 7 bases and J by 7 bases, with 17 bases between them. CDR3 protein: CASTLSGVGQPQHF. Written as DNA, the CDR3 is TGTGCCAGCACTCTATCAGGGGTGGGACAGCCCCAGCATTTT.

This chain joins TRBV29-1 and TRBJ2-7; the D is unclear. V lost 4 bases, J lost 5 bases, and 15 bases lay in between. Germline CDR1 and CDR2: SQVTM and ANQGSEA. The CDR3 totals 13 residues. The CDR3: CSVAESIWDEQYF. The CDR3 DNA follows: TGCAGCGTTGCGGAGTCGATATGGGACGAGCAGTACTTC.

This clone was seen a single time. The rearrangement uses TRBV28 and TRBJ1-2, with D unresolved. This CDR3 has 13 amino acids. CDR1 is MDHEN, CDR2 SYDVKM, per germline. V shed 10 bases and J shed 1 base, with 13 bases lying between them. In nucleotides, the CDR3 is TGTGCCACCCGAAATATAGATAACTATGGCTACACCTTC. Encoded protein: CATRNIDNYGYTF.

This chain connects TRBV7-2 to TRBJ2-1; 14 bases align to TRBD2. The J segment lost 10 bases and the V segment lost 5 bases, leaving 7 bases of the junction unmatched. Per germline, CDR1 SGHTA and CDR2 FQGNSA. The CDR3 runs to 15 residues. The DNA of the CDR3 is TGTGCCAGCAGCCCCCGACTAGCGGGGGGGCTCGAGCAGTTCTTC. It translates to CASSPRLAGGLEQFF.

This chain joins TRBV2 and TRBJ2-3, with TRBD1 matching over 8 bases. This CDR3 has 20 residues. V shed 5 bases and J 1 base; nucleotides not matched to a gene: 20. Germline V CDR1 and CDR2: SNHLY, FYNNEI. The CDR3 spells CASSPGAGGAKVLGTDTQYF. The CDR3 bases are TGTGCCAGCAGTCCGGGGGCAGGGGGCGCGAAAGTCCTGGGCACAGATACGCAGTATTTT.

The chain employs TRBV18 and TRBJ2-3, with D perhaps matching TRBD2 (6 bases). With 2 bases removed from V and 2 bases from J, the gap between germline ends came to 14 bases. The germline CDR1 and CDR2 sequences are KGHSH and LQKENI. CDR3 size: 16 residues. The DNA of the CDR3 is TGTGCCAGCTCACCAGGGAGCGGAGGGGTCACAGATACGCAGTATTTT. Translation: CASSPGSGGVTDTQYF.

This chain joins TRBV11-2 and TRBJ2-7; D may be TRBD1 (6 bases). V was cut by 4 bases and J by 7 bases, with 20 bases left in between. CDR1 is SGHAT and CDR2 is FQNNGV in the germline V gene. This CDR3 contains 15 residues. The CDR3 loop reads CASSWGTLRGGEQYF. The DNA of the CDR3 is TGTGCCAGCAGCTGGGGGACACTTCGTGGTGGAGAGCAGTACTTC.

J is TRBJ2-7 and V is TRBV7-2; 11 bases are a match to TRBD2. Germline loops: CDR1 SGHTA, CDR2 FQGNSA. This CDR3 has 15 residues. Trimming took 1 base from V and 7 from J; bases not matched to a gene: 6. For the CDR3, the DNA is TGTGCCAGCAGCTTAGAACTAGCGGGAGTAGCAGAGCAGTACTTC. As protein: CASSLELAGVAEQYF.